This record concerns one T cell receptor beta chain sequence. The data were taken from a study of blood T cells in healthy people across ages. CDR3 length: 13 residues. CDR1 and CDR2 (germline): MDHEN, SYDVKM. Germline trimming cut 8 bases from V and 5 bases from J; bases unmatched to any gene: 8. Primed by a sample-barcoded 5' primer and a J-beta primer mix, a second PCR proceeded for 7 to 11 cycles. TCRdb ran MiXCR on the 5' RACE reads and lists one entry per CDR3 protein. The sample records 730,000 or so distinct CDR3 sequences, approximately 40% being singletons. The sequence derives from an elderly man in good health. V is TRBV28 and J is TRBJ2-7; 8 nucleotides line up with TRBD2. The sequenced material came from blood. The CDR3 coding sequence is TGTGCCAGCCTTAGCGGGAACGTCGACGAGCAGTACTTC. It translates to CASLSGNVDEQYF. Complete variable domain (other parts from reference TRBV28 and TRBJ2-7): DVKVTQSSRYLVKRTGEKVFLECVQDMDHENMFWYRQDPGLGLRLIYFSYDVKMKEKGDIPEGYSVSREKKERFSLILESASTNQTSMYLCASLSGNVDEQYFGPGTRLTVT.